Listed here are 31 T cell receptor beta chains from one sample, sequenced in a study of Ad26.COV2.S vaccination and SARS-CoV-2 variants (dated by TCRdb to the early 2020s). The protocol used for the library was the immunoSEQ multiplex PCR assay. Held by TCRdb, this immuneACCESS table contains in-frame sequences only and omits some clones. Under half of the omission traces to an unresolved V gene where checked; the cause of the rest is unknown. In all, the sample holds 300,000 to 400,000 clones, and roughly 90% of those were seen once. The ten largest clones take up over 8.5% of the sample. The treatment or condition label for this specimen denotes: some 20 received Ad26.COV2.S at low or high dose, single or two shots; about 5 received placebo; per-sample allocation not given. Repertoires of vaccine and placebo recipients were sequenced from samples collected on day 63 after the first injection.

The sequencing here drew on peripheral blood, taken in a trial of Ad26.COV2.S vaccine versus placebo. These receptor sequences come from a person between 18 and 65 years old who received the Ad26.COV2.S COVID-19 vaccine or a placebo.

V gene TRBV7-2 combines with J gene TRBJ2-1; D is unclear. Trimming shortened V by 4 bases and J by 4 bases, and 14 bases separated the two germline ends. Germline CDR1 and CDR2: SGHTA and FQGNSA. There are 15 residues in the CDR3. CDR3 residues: CASSSPGPAYNEQFF. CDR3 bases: TGTGCCAGCAGCTCCCCCGGGCCAGCTTACAATGAGCAGTTCTTC.

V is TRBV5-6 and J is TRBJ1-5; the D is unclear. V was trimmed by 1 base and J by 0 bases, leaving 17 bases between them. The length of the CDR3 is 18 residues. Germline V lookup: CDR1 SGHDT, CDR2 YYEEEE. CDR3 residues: CASSLSQQRLYSNQPQHF. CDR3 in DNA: TGTGCCAGCAGCTTGTCCCAGCAGCGACTATATAGCAATCAGCCCCAGCATTTT.

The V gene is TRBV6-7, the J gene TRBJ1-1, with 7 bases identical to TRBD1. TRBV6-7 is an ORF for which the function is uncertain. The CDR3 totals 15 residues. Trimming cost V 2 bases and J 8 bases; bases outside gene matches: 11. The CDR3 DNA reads TGTGCCAGCAGTTACCATAAACAGGGGTCCACAGAAGCTTTCTTT. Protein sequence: CASSYHKQGSTEAFF.

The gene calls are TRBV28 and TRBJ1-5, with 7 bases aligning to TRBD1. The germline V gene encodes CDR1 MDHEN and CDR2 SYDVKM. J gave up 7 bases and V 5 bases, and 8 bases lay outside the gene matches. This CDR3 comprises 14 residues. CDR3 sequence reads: CASSHRGIEQPQHF. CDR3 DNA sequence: TGTGCCAGCAGTCACAGGGGTATCGAGCAGCCCCAGCATTTT.

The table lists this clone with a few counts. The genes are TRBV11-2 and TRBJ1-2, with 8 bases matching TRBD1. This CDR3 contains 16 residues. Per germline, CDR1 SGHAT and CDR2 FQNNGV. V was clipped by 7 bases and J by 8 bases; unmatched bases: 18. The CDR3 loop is CASKPGGAGGISGYTF. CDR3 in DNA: TGTGCCAGCAAGCCGGGCGGGGCAGGGGGCATCTCGGGCTACACCTTC.

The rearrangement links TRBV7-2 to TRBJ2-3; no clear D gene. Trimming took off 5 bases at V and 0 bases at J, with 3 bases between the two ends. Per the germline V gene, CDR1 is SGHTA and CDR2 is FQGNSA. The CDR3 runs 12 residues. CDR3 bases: TGTGCCAGCAGCCGAAGCACAGATACGCAGTATTTT. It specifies CASSRSTDTQYF.

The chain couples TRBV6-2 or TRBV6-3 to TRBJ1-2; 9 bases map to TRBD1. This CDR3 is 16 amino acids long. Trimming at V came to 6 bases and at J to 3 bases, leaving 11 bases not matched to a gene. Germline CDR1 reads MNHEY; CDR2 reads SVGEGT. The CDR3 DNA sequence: TGTGCCAGCAGCCAAACAGGGGGCGCCCGCTACTATGGCTACACCTTC. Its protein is CASSQTGGARYYGYTF.

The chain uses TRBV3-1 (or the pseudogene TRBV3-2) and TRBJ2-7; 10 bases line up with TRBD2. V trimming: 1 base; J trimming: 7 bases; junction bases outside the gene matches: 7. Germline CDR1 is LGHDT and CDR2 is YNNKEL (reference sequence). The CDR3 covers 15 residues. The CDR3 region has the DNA TGTGCCAGCAGCCAAGGTGAGCGGGAGGGCCGTGAGCAGTACTTC. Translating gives CASSQGEREGREQYF.

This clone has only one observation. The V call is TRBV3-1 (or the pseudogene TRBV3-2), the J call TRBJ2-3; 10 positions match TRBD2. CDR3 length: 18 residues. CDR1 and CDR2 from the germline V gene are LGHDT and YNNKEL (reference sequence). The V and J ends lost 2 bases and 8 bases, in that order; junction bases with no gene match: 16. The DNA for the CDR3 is TGTGCCAGCAGCCAATCGGTCTGGGCTAGCGGGAGAATAGGTACGCAGTATTTT. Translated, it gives CASSQSVWASGRIGTQYF.

The CDR3 DNA reads as TGTGCCAGCAGCCAAGAGGGGGTGAGGGTTCCGTTTGGCTACACCTTC. Amino acid sequence: CASSQEGVRVPFGYTF. This sequence joins TRBV4-2 and TRBJ1-2, with D possibly TRBD1 on 5 matching bases. V was pared by 0 bases and J by 7 bases, with 18 bases between. The CDR3 contains 16 residues. Germline values: CDR1 LGHNA, CDR2 YNFKEQ.

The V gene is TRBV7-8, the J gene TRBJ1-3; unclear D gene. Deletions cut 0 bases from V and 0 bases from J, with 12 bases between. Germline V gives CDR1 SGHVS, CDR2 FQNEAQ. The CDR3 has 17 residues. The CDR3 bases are TGTGCCAGCAGCTTAGCAGGCGGAAGATCCTCTGGAAACACCATATATTTT. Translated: CASSLAGGRSSGNTIYF.

The CDR3 protein is CARPGLPSPPLTDTQYF. CDR3 sequence (DNA): TGTGCCAGGCCGGGACTTCCTTCACCACCCCTCACAGATACGCAGTATTTT. The chain joins TRBV11-3 to TRBJ2-3; D might be TRBD2 (6 bases). The CDR3 has 17 residues. Germline CDR1 is SGHNT and CDR2 is YENEEA. Between the trimmed V and J ends, which lost 9 bases and 2 bases, there was a span of 24 bases.

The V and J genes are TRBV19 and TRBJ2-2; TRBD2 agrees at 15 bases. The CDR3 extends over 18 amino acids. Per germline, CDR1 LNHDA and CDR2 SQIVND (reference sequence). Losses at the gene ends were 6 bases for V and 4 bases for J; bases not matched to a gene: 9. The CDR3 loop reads CASRPGLAGGRSTGELFF. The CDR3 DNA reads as TGTGCCAGTAGGCCGGGACTAGCGGGGGGCCGATCCACCGGGGAGCTGTTTTTT. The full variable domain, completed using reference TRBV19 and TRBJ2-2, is DGGITQSPKYLFRKEGQNVTLSCEQNLNHDAMYWYRQDPGQGLRLIYYSQIVNDFQKGDIAEGYSVSREKKESFPLTVTSAQKNPTAFYLCASRPGLAGGRSTGELFFGEGSRLTVL.

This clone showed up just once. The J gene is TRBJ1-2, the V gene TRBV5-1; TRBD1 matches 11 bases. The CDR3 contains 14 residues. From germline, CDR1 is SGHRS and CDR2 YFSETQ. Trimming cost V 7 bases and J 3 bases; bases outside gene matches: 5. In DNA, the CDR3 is TGCGCCAGCGCTGGACAGGGGGCTTACTATGGCTACACCTTC. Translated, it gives CASAGQGAYYGYTF. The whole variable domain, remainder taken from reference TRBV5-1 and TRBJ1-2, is KAGVTQTPRYLIKTRGQQVTLSCSPISGHRSVSWYQQTPGQGLQFLFEYFSETQRNKGNFPGRFSGRQFSNSRSEMNVSTLELGDSALYLCASAGQGAYYGYTFGSGTRLTVV.

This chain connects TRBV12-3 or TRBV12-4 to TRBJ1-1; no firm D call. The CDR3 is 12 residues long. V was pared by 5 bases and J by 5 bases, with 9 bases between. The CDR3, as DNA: TGTGCCAGCAGTCCTCGGGGAACTGAAGCTTTCTTT. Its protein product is CASSPRGTEAFF.

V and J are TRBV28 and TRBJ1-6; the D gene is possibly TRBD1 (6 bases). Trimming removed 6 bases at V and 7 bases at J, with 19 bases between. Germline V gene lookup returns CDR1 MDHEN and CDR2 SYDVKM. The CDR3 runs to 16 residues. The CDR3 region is CASRQRGTRGNSPLHF. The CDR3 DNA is TGTGCCAGCAGACAGCGAGGGACAAGAGGAAATTCACCCCTCCACTTT.

The CDR3 here is CAISESSVGGNTEAFF. CDR3 DNA: TGTGCCATCAGTGAGTCGAGTGTCGGGGGGAACACTGAAGCTTTCTTT. The chain links TRBV10-3 to TRBJ1-1; possible D gene TRBD1, 5 bases. The V gene's germline CDR1 is ENHRY and CDR2 SYGVKD. Trimming removed 0 bases from V and 1 base from J, with 12 bases in between. The CDR3 consists of 16 residues.

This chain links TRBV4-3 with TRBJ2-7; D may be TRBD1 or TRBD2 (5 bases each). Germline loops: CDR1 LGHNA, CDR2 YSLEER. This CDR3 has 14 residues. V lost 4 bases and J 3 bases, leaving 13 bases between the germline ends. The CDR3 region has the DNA TGCGCCAGCAGCCTTCAGGGACGGAGCTACGAGCAGTACTTC. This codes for CASSLQGRSYEQYF.

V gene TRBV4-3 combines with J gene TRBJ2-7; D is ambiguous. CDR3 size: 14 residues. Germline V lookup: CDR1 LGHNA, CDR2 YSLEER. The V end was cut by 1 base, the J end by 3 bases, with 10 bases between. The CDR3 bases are TGCGCCAGCAGCCAAGTCGTCGGCGGCTACGAGCAGTACTTC. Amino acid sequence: CASSQVVGGYEQYF.

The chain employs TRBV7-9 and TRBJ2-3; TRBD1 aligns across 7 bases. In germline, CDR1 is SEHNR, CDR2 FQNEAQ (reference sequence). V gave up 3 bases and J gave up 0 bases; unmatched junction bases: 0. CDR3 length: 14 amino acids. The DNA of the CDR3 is TGTGCCAGCAGCTTGGGACAGAGCACAGATACGCAGTATTTT. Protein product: CASSLGQSTDTQYF.

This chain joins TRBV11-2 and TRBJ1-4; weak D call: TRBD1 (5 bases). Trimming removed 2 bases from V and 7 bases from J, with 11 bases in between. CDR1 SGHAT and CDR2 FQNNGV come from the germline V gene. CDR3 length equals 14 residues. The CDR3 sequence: CASSLSGRSEKLFF. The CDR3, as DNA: TGTGCCAGCAGCTTATCAGGGAGGAGTGAAAAACTGTTTTTT.

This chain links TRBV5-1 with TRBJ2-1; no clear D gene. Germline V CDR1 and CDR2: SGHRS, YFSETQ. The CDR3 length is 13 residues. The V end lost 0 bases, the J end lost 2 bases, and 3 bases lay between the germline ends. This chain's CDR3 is CASSLGTYNEQFF. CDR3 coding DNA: TGCGCCAGCAGCTTGGGGACCTACAATGAGCAGTTCTTC.

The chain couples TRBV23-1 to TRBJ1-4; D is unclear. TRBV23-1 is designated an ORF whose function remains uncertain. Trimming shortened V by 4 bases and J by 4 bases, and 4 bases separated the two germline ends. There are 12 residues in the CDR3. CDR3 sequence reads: CASSPSNEKLFF. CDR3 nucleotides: TGCGCCAGCAGTCCCAGTAATGAAAAACTGTTTTTT.

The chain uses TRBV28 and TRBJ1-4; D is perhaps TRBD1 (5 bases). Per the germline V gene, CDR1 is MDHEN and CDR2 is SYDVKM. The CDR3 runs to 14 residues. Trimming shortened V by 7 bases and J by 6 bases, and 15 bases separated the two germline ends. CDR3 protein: CASNRRGLDEKLFF. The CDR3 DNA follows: TGTGCCAGCAATCGCCGGGGACTGGATGAAAAACTGTTTTTT.

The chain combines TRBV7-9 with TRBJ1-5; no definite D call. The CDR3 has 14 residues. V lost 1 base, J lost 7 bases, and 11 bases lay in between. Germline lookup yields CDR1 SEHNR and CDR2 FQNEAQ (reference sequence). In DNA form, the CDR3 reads TGTGCCAGCAGCTTAGGCGTGACGGGGCAGCCCCAGCATTTT. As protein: CASSLGVTGQPQHF.

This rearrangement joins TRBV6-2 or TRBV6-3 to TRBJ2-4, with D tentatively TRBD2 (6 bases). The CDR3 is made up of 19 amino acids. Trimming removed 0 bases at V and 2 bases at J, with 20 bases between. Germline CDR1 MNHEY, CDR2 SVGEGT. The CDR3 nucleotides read TGTGCCAGCAGTTACTCGAGCCAGGGTAGCGGATATACCAAAAACATTCAGTACTTC. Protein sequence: CASSYSSQGSGYTKNIQYF.

DNA for the CDR3: TGTGCCAGCACAGGGGGGGCGAGGTACTATGGCTACACCTTC. It is translated as CASTGGARYYGYTF. J is TRBJ1-2 and V is TRBV28, with TRBD1 identical over 7 bases. The V gene's germline CDR1 is MDHEN and CDR2 SYDVKM. The CDR3 length is 14 residues. V lost 7 bases to trimming and J lost 3 bases; unmatched junction nucleotides: 8.

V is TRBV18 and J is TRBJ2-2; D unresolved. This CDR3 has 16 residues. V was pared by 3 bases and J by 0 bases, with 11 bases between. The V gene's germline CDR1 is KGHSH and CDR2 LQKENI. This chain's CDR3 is CASSPQDGANTGELFF. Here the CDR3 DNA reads TGTGCCAGCTCACCTCAGGACGGCGCGAACACCGGGGAGCTGTTTTTT.

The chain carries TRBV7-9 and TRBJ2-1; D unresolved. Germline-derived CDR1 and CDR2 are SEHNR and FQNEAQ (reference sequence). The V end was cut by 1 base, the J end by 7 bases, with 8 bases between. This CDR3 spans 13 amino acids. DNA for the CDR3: TGTGCCAGCAGCTTAGTGGCTTCGAATGAGCAGTTCTTC. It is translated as CASSLVASNEQFF.

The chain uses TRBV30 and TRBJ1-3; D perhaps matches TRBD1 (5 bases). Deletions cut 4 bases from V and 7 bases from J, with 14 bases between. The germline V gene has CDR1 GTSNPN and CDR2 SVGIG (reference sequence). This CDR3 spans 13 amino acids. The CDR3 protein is CAWTGTLGNTIYF. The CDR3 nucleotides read TGTGCCTGGACTGGGACGCTCGGGAACACCATATATTTT. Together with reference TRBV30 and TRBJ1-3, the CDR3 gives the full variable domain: SQTIHQWPATLVQPVGSPLSLECTVEGTSNPNLYWYRQAAGRGLQLLFYSVGIGQISSEVPQNLSASRPQDRQFILSSKKLLLSDSGFYLCAWTGTLGNTIYFGEGSWLTVV.

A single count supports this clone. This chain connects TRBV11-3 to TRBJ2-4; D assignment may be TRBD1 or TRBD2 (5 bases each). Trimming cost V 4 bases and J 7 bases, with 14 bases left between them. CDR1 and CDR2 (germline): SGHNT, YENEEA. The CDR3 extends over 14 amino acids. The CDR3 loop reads CASSSGTGPNIQYF. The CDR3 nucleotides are TGTGCCAGCAGCTCGGGGACGGGGCCGAACATTCAGTACTTC.